This paragraph reports one TCR beta chain. The antigen is unknown. The sample comes from a study of response to subunit inactivated influenza vaccine. Findings of the study overall: Each seasonal influenza vaccination, the authors suggested, recruits few new T cells.

Germline assignment: CDR1 MNHNS and CDR2 SASEGT. The CDR3 totals 15 residues. Trimming at V came to 7 bases and at J to 6 bases, leaving 10 bases not matched to a gene. In TCRdb, the RT-PCR reads were re-called with MiXCR into one record per CDR3 protein. In the table there are approximately 530,000 distinct CDR3 sequences, 6.5% to 8% of which are singletons. The sequence derives from a man between 50 and 75 years old who received an inactivated influenza vaccine. The specimen comprised PBMCs from blood, sampled around 25 months after vaccination. The J gene is TRBJ1-1, the V gene TRBV6-1, with 11 bases matching TRBD1. The CDR3 nucleotides read TGTGCCAGCACTCGAAGGGGGGACAGGGGGTCTGAAGCTTTCTTT. Protein sequence: CASTRRGDRGSEAFF.